A single sample is the source of the 30 T cell receptor beta chains below, sequenced in a study of OX40 agonist ivuxolimab in advanced cancers. Method: immunoSEQ multiplex PCR; TCRdb's copy keeps in-frame clones and lacks some. The sample has over 60,000 clones; about 94% are singletons. Sample: CD4+ or CD8+ T cells sorted from blood, taken in a trial of the OX40 agonist ivuxolimab. The receptor source for this set is an adult with an advanced solid tumor such as melanoma, head and neck, liver or kidney cancer.

About this clone: The same CDR3 also results from other DNA sequences found in this sample. This rearrangement joins TRBV7-2 to TRBJ2-7; 7 bases are a match to TRBD2. Germline CDR1 is SGHTA and CDR2 is FQGNSA. The trim removed 3 bases at V and 4 bases at J, leaving 6 bases unmatched. The CDR3 spans 14 residues. CDR3 amino acids: CASSFGLAGYEQYF. The CDR3 DNA reads TGTGCCAGCAGCTTTGGGTTAGCGGGTTACGAGCAGTACTTC. The full variable domain, its missing parts supplied by reference TRBV7-2 and TRBJ2-7, is GAGVSQSPSNKVTEKGKDVELRCDPISGHTALYWYRQSLGQGLEFLIYFQGNSAPDKSGLPSDRFSAERTGGSVSTLTIQRTQQEDSAVYLCASSFGLAGYEQYFGPGTRLTVT.

The rearrangement uses TRBV29-1 and TRBJ2-3; 9 bases agree with TRBD1. J was trimmed by 1 base and V by 0 bases; bases with no gene match: 2. Per the germline V gene, CDR1 is SQVTM and CDR2 is ANQGSEA. The CDR3 loop spans 15 amino acids. The CDR3 nucleotides are TGCAGCGTTGAAGATCGGGACAGGGGCACAGATACGCAGTATTTT. This gives the protein CSVEDRDRGTDTQYF.

This chain links TRBV5-4 with TRBJ1-2; D unclear. The CDR3 has 16 residues. Looked up from germline, CDR1 is SGHNT and CDR2 is YYREEE (reference sequence). Trimming left V 1 base short and J 8 bases short, with 21 bases between. In DNA, the CDR3 is TGTGCCAGCAGCTTGAGGGCCAATTACTTAGATTGGGGCTACACCTTC. Its translation: CASSLRANYLDWGYTF.

J is TRBJ1-3 and V is TRBV9; D remains unclear. Trimming removed 9 bases from V and 4 bases from J, with 11 bases in between. Germline loops: CDR1 SGDLS, CDR2 YYNGEE. This CDR3 contains 12 residues. The CDR3 protein is CATGPGGNTIYF. CDR3 DNA sequence: TGTGCCACCGGCCCGGGGGGAAACACCATATATTTT.

Points on this clone: At one of its ends the junction is not consistent with the germline gene, which may arise from a read error. CDR3 amino acids: CASSLAGGGNKQFF. Written as DNA, the CDR3 is TGTGCCAGCAGTTTAGCGGGAGGGGGCAATAAGCAGTTCTTC. The rearrangement uses TRBV28 and TRBJ2-1; 9 nucleotides agree with TRBD2. This CDR3 has 14 residues. CDR1 MDHEN and CDR2 SYDVKM come from the germline V gene.

CDR3 coding DNA: TGTGCCAGCAGCTCCCGCGGCGGAGCGGGAAGCTCCTACGAGCAGTACTTC. Translated, it gives CASSSRGGAGSSYEQYF. The rearrangement links TRBV13 to TRBJ2-7, with 7 bases matching TRBD2. Per germline, CDR1 PRHDT and CDR2 FYEKMQ (reference sequence). The CDR3 is 17 amino acids. V shed 4 bases, J shed 0 bases, and the junction held 12 bases outside the gene matches.

This clone was seen only once. The rearrangement uses TRBV19 and TRBJ2-7, with a weak D call TRBD1 (5 bases). The CDR3 loop spans 14 amino acids. Germline-derived CDR1 and CDR2 are LNHDA and SQIVND (reference sequence). Trimming pared 3 bases from V and 7 bases from J, leaving 16 bases between. CDR3 region: CASSMARDVDEQYF. The CDR3 coding sequence is TGTGCCAGTAGTATGGCCAGGGATGTGGATGAGCAGTACTTC.

The rearrangement links TRBV7-2 to TRBJ2-3, with 7 bases lining up with TRBD2. Germline V CDR1 and CDR2: SGHTA, FQGNSA. Germline trimming cut 1 base from V and 2 bases from J; bases unmatched to any gene: 3. This CDR3 region has 15 residues. CDR3 amino acids: CASSLEGLLTDTQYF. In nucleotides, the CDR3 is TGTGCCAGCAGCTTAGAGGGACTACTCACAGATACGCAGTATTTT.

The rearrangement links TRBV6-6 to TRBJ2-7; no clear D. The CDR3 extends over 11 amino acids. Germline V lookup: CDR1 MNHNY, CDR2 SVGAGI (reference sequence). V dropped 7 bases and J dropped 7 bases, with 11 bases sitting between them. The CDR3 is CASTLAREQYF. CDR3 nucleotide sequence: TGTGCCAGCACCCTCGCTAGGGAGCAGTACTTC.

The V call is TRBV2, the J call TRBJ2-1; D is ambiguous. Germline V gene data show CDR1 as SNHLY and CDR2 as FYNNEI. CDR3 length: 14 amino acids. V lost 5 bases, J lost 10 bases, and 18 bases lay in between. The CDR3 loop reads CASSPPSMLGEQFF. CDR3 nucleotides: TGTGCCAGCAGTCCCCCCAGCATGCTAGGCGAGCAGTTCTTC.

The chain has TRBV5-4 and TRBJ2-1; D call uncertain. Trimming removed 2 bases at V and 6 bases at J, with 9 bases between. Germline CDR1 is SGHNT and CDR2 is YYREEE (reference sequence). CDR3 size: 13 residues. CDR3 residues: CASSFGSPNEQFF. The DNA of the CDR3 is TGTGCCAGCAGCTTCGGGTCGCCCAATGAGCAGTTCTTC.

The V gene is TRBV2, the J gene TRBJ2-7, with D perhaps TRBD1 (5 bases). CDR1 is SNHLY, CDR2 FYNNEI, per germline. V was shortened by 5 bases and J by 2 bases, with 10 bases between the two germline ends. The CDR3 contains 13 residues. This CDR3 reads CASSLDSPYEQYF. CDR3 DNA: TGTGCCAGCAGTCTCGACAGTCCCTACGAGCAGTACTTC.

V and J are TRBV11-2 and TRBJ2-7, with D unresolved. In germline, CDR1 is SGHAT, CDR2 FQNNGV. This CDR3 has 12 residues. Trimming cost V 3 bases and J 0 bases, with 3 bases left between them. DNA for the CDR3: TGTGCCAGCAGCTTCGGCTCCTACGAGCAGTACTTC. Residues: CASSFGSYEQYF.

The chain links TRBV6-5 to TRBJ2-5; D remains unclear. This CDR3 spans 13 amino acids. V dropped 6 bases and J dropped 5 bases, with 13 bases sitting between them. CDR1 and CDR2 (germline): MNHEY, SVGAGI. The CDR3 loop reads CASSPYMGETQYF. The CDR3 DNA follows: TGTGCCAGCAGCCCTTATATGGGTGAGACCCAGTACTTC.

The V call is TRBV6-6, the J call TRBJ2-3; D ambiguous. V lost 7 bases and J lost 4, with 3 bases in between. The CDR3 has 10 amino acids. The germline V gene has CDR1 MNHNY and CDR2 SVGAGI (reference sequence). The CDR3 coding sequence is TGTGCCAGCACGTCAGATACGCAGTATTTT. This codes for CASTSDTQYF.

Only a few counts were recorded for this clone. V usage is TRBV6-5 and J usage is TRBJ1-2; maybe TRBD1 (6 bases). The CDR3 has 14 amino acids. Trimming removed 7 bases from V and 2 bases from J, with 14 bases in between. The germline CDR1 and CDR2 sequences are MNHEY and SVGAGI. This chain's CDR3 is CASTPQGSNYGYTF. The CDR3 nucleotides are TGTGCCAGCACCCCCCAGGGGAGCAACTATGGCTACACCTTC.

The chain links TRBV7-9 to TRBJ1-1; TRBD1 is a possible D gene (5 bases). Deletions cut 2 bases from V and 0 bases from J, with 10 bases between. Per germline, CDR1 SEHNR and CDR2 FQNEAQ (reference sequence). The CDR3 contains 15 residues. CDR3 region: CASSLLAGMNTEAFF. The CDR3 region has the DNA TGTGCCAGCAGCTTACTTGCAGGGATGAACACTGAAGCTTTCTTT.

The V and J genes are TRBV28 and TRBJ2-7; weak D call: TRBD1 (7 bases). V was cut by 6 bases and J by 0 bases, with 15 bases left in between. Looked up from germline, CDR1 is MDHEN and CDR2 is SYDVKM. The CDR3 is made up of 15 amino acids. As DNA, the CDR3 is TGTGCCAGCAGCGAGACAGGGACTTACTCCTACGAGCAGTACTTC. This translates into CASSETGTYSYEQYF.

In its sample, this clone was seen once. This chain uses TRBV27 with TRBJ2-3, with a tentative D call TRBD1 (6 bases). The CDR3 extends over 15 amino acids. V was shortened by 5 bases and J by 2 bases, with 14 bases between the two germline ends. Germline V CDR1 and CDR2: MNHEY, SMNVEV (reference sequence). The CDR3 DNA sequence: TGTGCCAGCAGTCCGGGAAGGACAGCCACAGATACGCAGTATTTT. Translation gives CASSPGRTATDTQYF.

The V gene is TRBV7-7, the J gene TRBJ1-6; 9 bases match TRBD1. Per the germline V gene, CDR1 is SSHAT and CDR2 is FNYEAQ (reference sequence). V was clipped by 1 base and J by 10 bases; unmatched bases: 5. The CDR3 consists of 15 residues. CDR3: CASSLDGTGHSPLHF. CDR3 DNA sequence: TGTGCCAGCAGCTTAGACGGGACAGGGCACTCACCCCTCCACTTT.

The chain recombines TRBV19 with TRBJ2-1, with D perhaps TRBD2 (7 bases). V was clipped by 7 bases and J by 4 bases, with 17 bases between them. The CDR3 has 15 residues. Germline lookup yields CDR1 LNHDA and CDR2 SQIVND (reference sequence). The CDR3 coding sequence is TGTGCCAGTACCCAAGGGGGGGCCTTATACAATGAGCAGTTCTTC. This sequence encodes CASTQGGALYNEQFF.

This chain connects TRBV11-2 to TRBJ2-1; 7 bases align to TRBD1. J was trimmed by 1 base and V by 5 bases; bases with no gene match: 2. This CDR3 region has 14 residues. Germline V gene data show CDR1 as SGHAT and CDR2 as FQNNGV. The chain's CDR3 is CASSGQDSYNEQFF. CDR3 DNA: TGTGCCAGCAGCGGACAGGATTCCTACAATGAGCAGTTCTTC.

This clone was observed a single time. The chain combines TRBV19 with TRBJ2-7; TRBD1 might be the D (5 bases). Germline lookup yields CDR1 LNHDA and CDR2 SQIVND (reference sequence). Deletions cut 6 bases from V and 1 base from J, with 13 bases between. The CDR3 contains 14 residues. The CDR3 DNA is TGTGCCAGTAGCAATTCAGGGCGATCCTACGAGCAGTACTTC. Translating it yields CASSNSGRSYEQYF. Based on the CDR3 plus reference TRBV19 and TRBJ2-7, the full variable domain is DGGITQSPKYLFRKEGQNVTLSCEQNLNHDAMYWYRQDPGQGLRLIYYSQIVNDFQKGDIAEGYSVSREKKESFPLTVTSAQKNPTAFYLCASSNSGRSYEQYFGPGTRLTVT.

The chain combines TRBV4-1 with TRBJ2-3; 9 bases fit TRBD1. The V segment lost 4 bases and the J segment 3 bases; nucleotides outside the gene matches: 5. The CDR3 loop spans 15 amino acids. CDR1 is MGHRA, CDR2 YSYEKL, per germline. The DNA for the CDR3 is TGCGCCAGCAGCCTGCCCGGGACAGGGACAGATACGCAGTATTTT. It codes for CASSLPGTGTDTQYF.

The rearrangement joins TRBV7-9 to TRBJ1-2, with a weak D call TRBD1 (5 bases). The V end was cut by 6 bases, the J end by 4 bases, with 21 bases between. The germline gives CDR1 SEHNR, CDR2 FQNEAQ (reference sequence). The CDR3 length is 16 residues. The CDR3: CASSSGGAVGGYGYTF. CDR3 DNA sequence: TGTGCCAGCAGTTCTGGTGGGGCAGTTGGAGGCTATGGCTACACCTTC.

This clone was seen just once. The chain's CDR3 is CASSLGSGLAGGELFF. CDR3 sequence (DNA): TGTGCCAGCAGCTTAGGGTCGGGTCTAGCTGGCGGGGAGCTGTTTTTT. J is TRBJ2-2 and V is TRBV7-8; D perhaps matches TRBD2 (5 bases). The ends were cut back, 1 base at V and 7 bases at J, with 16 bases in the middle. The CDR3 sequence is 16 residues long. CDR1 is SGHVS, CDR2 FQNEAQ, per germline.

The CDR3 DNA reads as TGTGCCATCAGTCCTGACGGATCCTACGAGCAGTACTTC. Amino acids: CAISPDGSYEQYF. The chain employs TRBV10-3 and TRBJ2-7; no clear D gene. V lost 5 bases and J 1 base, leaving 9 bases between the germline ends. This CDR3 contains 13 residues. The V gene's germline CDR1 is ENHRY and CDR2 SYGVKD.

The rearrangement links TRBV27 to TRBJ2-7; a possible D gene is TRBD1 (6 bases). The CDR3 has 15 amino acids. V dropped 6 bases and J dropped 2 bases, with 17 bases sitting between them. The germline V gene encodes CDR1 MNHEY and CDR2 SMNVEV (reference sequence). CDR3: CASSPQGYRPYEQYF. For the CDR3, the DNA is TGTGCCAGCAGCCCACAGGGCTATCGCCCCTACGAGCAGTACTTC.

V and J are TRBV25-1 and TRBJ2-7, with D possibly matching TRBD2 (5 bases). This CDR3 region has 13 residues. Germline CDR1 reads MGHDK; CDR2 reads SYGVNS. Between the trimmed V and J ends, which lost 3 bases and 6 bases, there was a span of 12 bases. The CDR3 loop reads CASSDSGLGEQYF. DNA of the CDR3: TGTGCCAGCAGTGACTCTGGACTTGGCGAGCAGTACTTC.

V gene TRBV11-2 combines with J gene TRBJ2-1; 7 bases align to TRBD2. The CDR3 is made up of 18 amino acids. Unmatched junction bases numbered 14, after V lost 1 base and J lost 5 bases. Germline CDR1 is SGHAT and CDR2 is FQNNGV. CDR3 coding DNA: TGTGCCAGCAGCTTAGGAGGTCCCCCCGCGGGAGCGAACAATGAGCAGTTCTTC. It translates to CASSLGGPPAGANNEQFF.